This T cell receptor (beta chain) emerged from a study of beta chain features in type 1 diabetes (dated by TCRdb to between 2018 and 2020). Describing the broader study: Patients and healthy donors did not differ in mean age, gender distribution, total cell number or subset yield. The study compared TCRB repertoires of sorted circulating CD4+ T cell subsets between recently diagnosed type 1 diabetes patients and matched healthy donors. A total of 85 million to 140 million sorted cells were examined across all samples, and the number of cells per subset was strongly correlated with RNA yield. Naive and central memory subsets were obtained from all 28 donors, but regulatory and stem cell-like memory subsets were isolated from only 8 patients and roughly 8 healthy donors. Results the study describes overall, beyond this receptor: Type 1 diabetes patients showed a moderate but significant shortening of TCRB CDR3 length in all four CD4+ subsets. Shorter templates might be favored by PCR, yet because patient and control samples were amplified and corrected together, any such skew would affect both groups equally. Because the HLA sub-analyses included only small numbers of individuals, any influence of HLA type on TCRB rearrangement was left unresolved. The naive, central memory and regulatory TCRB repertoires appeared to resemble one another more closely among patients than among healthy donors. Because cDNA rather than genomic DNA was sequenced, highly expressing activated cells could have been over-represented, although no difference in activation and CD3 levels was found between groups. At VDJ recombination sites, patients with type 1 diabetes made fewer insertions and deleted more nucleotides, a pattern implying thymic rearrangement abnormalities.

Each donor gave one peripheral blood draw, approximately 110 mL on average, collected into heparinised tubes. A BD FACSAria II was used to sort naive, central memory, regulatory and stem cell-like memory CD4+ T cells with a panel that included CD45RO, CCR7, CD25, CD127, CD95 and CD27. Purity was above 95% for every sorted population. PBMCs were separated immediately by Lymphoprep density gradient centrifugation and were stained directly, without being cultured. Samples were stained and sorted in pairs, with one healthy donor and one patient per experiment, so that batch effects were minimized. All of the isolated RNA was reverse transcribed with the High Capacity cDNA Reverse Transcription Kit, so expressed TCRB transcripts were sequenced. Deep immunoSEQ sequencing was applied to naive, central memory and regulatory T cell samples, giving an average of roughly 3.5 million total reads per sample. Sorted cells were lysed in RLT buffer, and RNA was extracted using DNase-treated RNeasy Micro or Mini kits according to cell number. Each cell subset was processed on its own to prevent cross-contamination, while patient and healthy donor samples were processed together. The immunoSEQ multiplex PCR was used to amplify TCRB sequences from cDNA, generating 87-bp fragments that spanned the CDR3 region. Amplicons were sequenced on the Illumina HiSeq platform. The paper's processing steps were these. PCR bias was computationally corrected using synthetic template baselines, reads within Hamming distance 2 were collapsed, and singletons that could not be merged were discarded. Reads were aligned against IMGT so that V, D and J genes, CDR3 length and insertions or deletions at six rearrangement sites could be assigned. Within each subset, clonotype counts were normalized to sorted cell number, and only after that were true diversity and Gini coefficients computed with the tcR R package. The overlap coefficient, calculated on TCRB nucleotide sequences, was used to quantify repertoire sharing. Out-of-frame TCRB sequences from naive cells were analyzed as a proxy for the pre-selection repertoire. Imported from immuneACCESS, the table was reduced by TCRdb to in-frame sequences with V and J called. These copies leave out some clones; in studies compared against another copy, an unresolved V gene accounts for under half, and the cause of the remainder is not known. V and J calls plus clone size are reproduced from that table; the DNA served to infer D and trimming. The sample has 200,000 to 250,000 clones on record, 55% to 70% of them singletons. The ten largest make up roughly 0.048% of the sample.

V is shortened by 0 bases, J by 4 bases, and the region joining them spans 7 bases. CDR3 length: 14 amino acids, cysteine to phenylalanine. The retained sequence is limited to the CDR3, 42 bases, with the frame set at the first base. CDR1 and CDR2 were assigned from the germline V gene as SGDLS and YYNGEE. As to this clone: The specificity of this receptor is unknown. No base qualities exist here, and no much larger clone lies one base off it.

The sequence came from a young man in good health. Recombination joined TRBV9 with TRBJ1-4; too little of a D gene remains to name it. Sample: naive CD4+ T cells from blood. According to the study, the label for this sample's cell subset or site signals: true naive CD4+ T cells. The CDR3 region has the sequence CASSVGTGNEKLFF. The bases read TGTGCCAGCAGCGTAGGGACGGGTAATGAAAAACTGTTTTTT.